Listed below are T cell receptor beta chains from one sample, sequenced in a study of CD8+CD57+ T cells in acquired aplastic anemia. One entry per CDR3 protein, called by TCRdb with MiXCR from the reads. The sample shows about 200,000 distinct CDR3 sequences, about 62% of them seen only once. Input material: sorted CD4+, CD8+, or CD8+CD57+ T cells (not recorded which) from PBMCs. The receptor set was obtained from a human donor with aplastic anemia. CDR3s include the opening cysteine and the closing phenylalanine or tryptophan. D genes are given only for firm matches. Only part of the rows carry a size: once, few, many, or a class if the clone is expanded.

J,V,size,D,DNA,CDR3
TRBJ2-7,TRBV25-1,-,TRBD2,TGTGCCAGCAGTGACTGGGAGGGGAGAGGGCAGGTCGGCGAGCAGTACTTC,CASSDWEGRGQVGEQYF
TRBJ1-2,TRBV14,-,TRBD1,TGTGCCAGCAGCCAACCGGGACAGGGCGTGCGCTACACCTTC,CASSQPGQGVRYTF
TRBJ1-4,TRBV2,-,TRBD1,TGTGCCAGCACCGGGAGACAGGGGGCTAGCGGGCTGTTTTTT,CASTGRQGASGLFF
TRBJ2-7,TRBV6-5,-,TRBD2,TGTGCCAGCACCCAGGGAGGGAACCGGCAGTACTTC,CASTQGGNRQYF
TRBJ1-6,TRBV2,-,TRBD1,TGTGCCGGGGGGGACAGTTTTAACGCCTATATGCCCCTCCACTTT,CAGGDSFNAYMPLHF
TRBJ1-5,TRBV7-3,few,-,TGTGCCAGCAGCTTGGGACTAAATCAGCCCCAGCATTTT,CASSLGLNQPQHF
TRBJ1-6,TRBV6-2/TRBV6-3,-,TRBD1,TGTGCCAGCAGCCTCAGCGGGACAGTTTATTCACCCCTCCACTTT,CASSLSGTVYSPLHF
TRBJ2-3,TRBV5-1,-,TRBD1,TGCGCCAGCAGCTCCGGACAGGGGGCGCTTATCAATACGCAGTATTTT,CASSSGQGALINTQYF
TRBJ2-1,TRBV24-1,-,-,TGTGCCACCAGTGATCCTACAGAGGCCTACAATGAGCAGTTCTTC,CATSDPTEAYNEQFF
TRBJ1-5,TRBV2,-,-,TGTGCCAGCAGTTTCAGCTACAATCAGCCCCAGCATTTT,CASSFSYNQPQHF
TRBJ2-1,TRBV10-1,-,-,TGCGCCAGCAGTGAGTCCCAGCTCGGCGAGCAGTTCTTC,CASSESQLGEQFF